The rows below give T cell receptor beta chains drawn from one sample of a study of blood T cell repertoires in COVID-19. The data were produced by immunoSEQ multiplex PCR, yet TCRdb's version contains in-frame clones alone and is incomplete. The sample holds about 81,000 clones, 80% to 90% seen once. The sequenced material came from peripheral blood. The receptors derive from a woman older than 75 with active COVID-19. Both conserved end residues are part of each CDR3. D genes are given only for firm matches. The size of a clone is reported for some rows only, either as once, few or many, or as a class for expanded clones.

TRBJ2-5 | - | - | TRBV5-1 | CASTRVTEETQYF | TGCGCCAGCACCAGAGTCACGGAGGAGACCCAGTACTTC
TRBJ2-3 | - | TRBD1 | TRBV6-2/TRBV6-3 | CASSYRGTVPTDTQYF | TGTGCCAGCAGTTACCGAGGGACAGTTCCCACAGATACGCAGTATTTT
TRBJ1-3 | - | - | TRBV19 | CASSIAGSTGNTIYF | TGTGCCAGTAGTATCGCGGGATCAACTGGAAACACCATATATTTT
TRBJ2-3 | - | - | TRBV12-3/TRBV12-4 | CASSLRATDTQYF | TGTGCCAGCAGTTTGAGGGCGACAGATACGCAGTATTTT
TRBJ1-1 | - | TRBD1 | TRBV9 | CASSPTDRRKNTEAFF | TGTGCCAGCAGCCCAACGGACAGGCGGAAGAACACTGAAGCTTTCTTT
TRBJ2-5 | - | - | TRBV15 | CATSRDTTAKETQYF | TGTGCCACCAGCAGAGATACGACAGCCAAAGAGACCCAGTACTTC
TRBJ2-3 | - | - | TRBV7-3 | CASSLGLNTDTQYF | TGTGCCAGCAGCTTGGGACTGAACACAGATACGCAGTATTTT
TRBJ2-1 | - | TRBD2 | TRBV6-4 | CASSDGGRGYNEQFF | TGTGCCAGCAGTGATGGCGGGAGAGGTTACAATGAGCAGTTCTTC
TRBJ2-3 | once | TRBD2 | TRBV20-1 | CSASPPGTRGADTQYF | TGCAGTGCTAGTCCCCCCGGGACTAGGGGCGCGGATACGCAGTATTTT
TRBJ2-2 | - | - | TRBV20-1 | CSELSGGELFF | TGCAGTGAACTAAGTGGCGGGGAGCTGTTTTTT
TRBJ2-2 | few | TRBD1 | TRBV24-1 | CATSEHRGFAGELFF | TGTGCCACCAGTGAGCACAGGGGATTCGCCGGGGAGCTGTTTTTT
TRBJ2-7 | - | - | TRBV11-2 | CASSSFYPEQYF | TGTGCCAGCAGCTCCTTCTACCCCGAGCAGTACTTC
TRBJ1-1 | - | TRBD1 | TRBV3-1/TRBV3-2 | CASSQFGQGTEAFF | TGTGCCAGCAGCCAGTTCGGACAGGGGACTGAAGCTTTCTTT
TRBJ1-3 | few | TRBD1 | TRBV7-6 | CASSTEAGGASSGNTIYF | TGTGCCAGCAGCACGGAGGCAGGGGGCGCGTCCTCTGGAAACACCATATATTTT
TRBJ2-2 | - | - | TRBV21-1 | CASSKAHGGDRDTGELFF | TGTGCCAGCAGCAAAGCCCATGGGGGGGATAGGGACACCGGGGAGCTGTTTTTT
TRBJ2-2 | - | TRBD2 | TRBV6-5 | CASRSGRAHGELFF | TGTGCCAGCAGGAGCGGGAGGGCCCACGGGGAGCTGTTTTTT
TRBJ1-2 | - | TRBD1 | TRBV29-1 | CSVPEGDRGRANYGYTF | TGCAGCGTCCCCGAGGGGGACAGGGGACGGGCTAACTATGGCTACACCTTC
TRBJ2-3 | - | - | TRBV13 | CASSLGYRSDTQYF | TGTGCCAGCAGCCTCGGCTACAGATCAGATACGCAGTATTTT
TRBJ2-2 | - | TRBD2 | TRBV2 | CAAREGTNTGELFF | TGTGCCGCTAGGGAGGGCACGAACACCGGGGAGCTGTTTTTT
TRBJ2-1 | - | TRBD2 | TRBV7-2 | CASTSLAGGSYNEQFF | TGTGCCAGCACCTCTTTGGCGGGAGGCTCCTACAATGAGCAGTTCTTC
TRBJ1-2 | once | TRBD1 | TRBV6-5 | CASSRTGPVNYGYTF | TGTGCCAGCAGTCGGACAGGACCTGTAAACTATGGCTACACCTTC
TRBJ2-1 | - | TRBD1 | TRBV7-3 | CASSVSRGHNEQFF | TGTGCCAGCAGCGTCTCCAGGGGGCACAATGAGCAGTTCTTC
TRBJ1-5 | - | - | TRBV19 | CASRTTGSYSNQPQHF | TGTGCCAGTAGGACTACAGGGTCATATAGCAATCAGCCCCAGCATTTT
TRBJ1-2 | - | TRBD1 | TRBV27 | CASSFIGTGGHYGYTF | TGTGCCAGCAGTTTTATAGGGACAGGGGGACACTATGGCTACACCTTC
TRBJ1-6 | - | - | TRBV6-5 | CANQGSYNSPLHF | TGTGCCAACCAGGGGTCTTATAATTCACCCCTCCACTTT
TRBJ2-1 | - | TRBD1 | TRBV7-7 | CASSLGDSSYNEQFF | TGTGCCAGCAGCCTAGGGGACAGCTCCTACAATGAGCAGTTCTTC
TRBJ1-2 | - | TRBD1 | TRBV5-4 | CASSQDRGFGHGGYTF | TGTGCCAGCAGCCAAGACAGGGGTTTTGGGCATGGTGGCTACACCTTC
TRBJ1-4 | - | - | TRBV12-3/TRBV12-4 | CASRDTTNEKLFF | TGTGCCAGCAGGGACACAACTAATGAAAAACTGTTTTTT
TRBJ2-3 | - | - | TRBV2 | CASTLTSTDTQYF | TGTGCCAGCACCCTGACTAGCACAGATACGCAGTATTTT
TRBJ2-7 | - | TRBD2 | TRBV7-2 | CASSLALGPLAGATYEQYF | TGTGCCAGCAGCTTAGCGTTGGGTCCATTAGCGGGAGCCACCTACGAGCAGTACTTC
TRBJ2-7 | - | - | TRBV5-4 | CASSLDRYYEQYF | TGTGCCAGCAGCTTGGATCGGTACTACGAGCAGTACTTC
TRBJ2-3 | - | TRBD2 | TRBV19 | CASSLSGRNTQYF | TGTGCCAGTAGTCTCAGCGGGAGAAATACGCAGTATTTT
TRBJ2-7 | few | TRBD1 | TRBV30 | CAWKRAGGYEQYF | TGTGCCTGGAAAAGGGCAGGGGGCTACGAGCAGTACTTC
TRBJ2-3 | - | TRBD2 | TRBV4-2 | CASSPRQAGGDTQYF | TGTGCCAGCAGCCCCAGGCAAGCGGGAGGGGATACGCAGTATTTT
TRBJ1-1 | - | TRBD1 | TRBV19 | CASLPGGNTEAFF | TGTGCCAGCTTGCCAGGGGGGAACACTGAAGCTTTCTTT
TRBJ2-7 | - | - | TRBV6-2/TRBV6-3 | CASSRHRDLSPRANGEQYF | TGTGCCAGCAGCCGTCACCGGGACTTATCCCCTCGGGCGAATGGGGAGCAGTACTTC
TRBJ2-7 | - | - | TRBV30 | CAWSRFRREPYEQYF | TGTGCCTGGAGTCGGTTCCGCCGCGAACCCTACGAGCAGTACTTC
TRBJ2-1 | - | TRBD2 | TRBV4-3 | CASSQGLAGNNEQFF | TGCGCCAGCAGCCAAGGACTAGCGGGAAACAATGAGCAGTTCTTC
TRBJ1-5 | - | TRBD1 | TRBV5-5 | CASSFGTGGWGKQPQHF | TGTGCCAGCAGCTTCGGGACAGGGGGCTGGGGAAAACAGCCCCAGCATTTT
TRBJ1-4 | - | TRBD1 | TRBV19 | CASSTGQGINEKLFF | TGTGCCAGTAGTACGGGACAGGGAATTAATGAAAAACTGTTTTTT
TRBJ2-1 | - | TRBD2 | TRBV9 | CASSVASGRAFEQFF | TGTGCCAGCAGCGTAGCTAGCGGGAGGGCCTTTGAGCAGTTCTTC
TRBJ2-7 | - | - | TRBV30 | CAWSQGNSYEQYF | TGTGCCTGGAGTCAGGGGAACTCCTACGAGCAGTACTTC
TRBJ2-3 | - | - | TRBV7-6 | CASSLAGGTLSTDTQYF | TGTGCCAGCAGCTTAGCGGGAGGAACCCTTAGCACAGATACGCAGTATTTT
TRBJ2-1 | - | TRBD2 | TRBV10-3 | CAISESGGRANNEQFF | TGTGCCATCAGTGAGTCTGGCGGGAGGGCCAATAATGAGCAGTTCTTC
TRBJ2-3 | - | TRBD2 | TRBV27 | CASSLMYGLAFTDTQYF | TGTGCCAGCAGTTTAATGTATGGACTAGCGTTCACAGATACGCAGTATTTT
TRBJ2-5 | - | - | TRBV10-3 | CAISESRAGETQYF | TGTGCCATCAGTGAGTCAAGAGCAGGGGAGACCCAGTACTTC
TRBJ2-3 | once | TRBD1 | TRBV7-8 | CASNEKGQPGDTQYF | TGTGCCAGCAACGAAAAGGGACAGCCTGGGGATACGCAGTATTTT
TRBJ1-6 | - | - | TRBV5-5 | CASSLLASDSPLHF | TGTGCCAGCAGCTTGCTAGCATCTGATTCACCCCTCCACTTT
TRBJ1-3 | - | - | TRBV5-8 | CASSLGQGAGNTIYF | TGTGCCAGCAGCTTGGGTCAGGGTGCTGGAAACACCATATATTTT
TRBJ2-7 | - | - | TRBV11-3 | CASSLDSHLGEQYF | TGTGCCAGCAGCTTAGATTCCCATCTCGGGGAGCAGTACTTC
TRBJ1-1 | - | TRBD1 | TRBV5-1 | CASSRDRVAGGRTEAFF | TGCGCCAGCAGCCGGGACAGGGTCGCGGGGGGTAGAACTGAAGCTTTCTTT